What follows describes a single T cell receptor (beta chain). This sample was taken from a study of shared clonotypes between healthy human individuals. TCRdb's copy holds only in-frame clones and misses some; the assay was immunoSEQ multiplex PCR. This sample has 550,000 to 600,000 clones, with around 78% found just once. The TCR comes from a woman in her 40s in good health. Some clones in this sample may be carry-over from other donors' samples. The sequenced sample consisted of PBMCs.

This CDR3 is CASSPTQGSRGYTF. CDR3 coding DNA: TGTGCCAGCAGCCCTACCCAGGGTTCTCGGGGCTACACCTTC. The J gene is TRBJ1-2, the V gene TRBV6-1, with D tentatively TRBD1 (5 bases). The CDR3 has 14 residues. CDR1 is MNHNS and CDR2 is SASEGT in the germline V gene. V was pared by 6 bases and J by 8 bases, with 19 bases between.